Each of the 24 T cell receptor beta chains below was sequenced from the same sample in a study of T cells in women clearing cervical HPV infection. Using immunoSEQ multiplex PCR, the repertoire was profiled, and TCRdb retains in-frame clones only, with some absent. This sample contains tens of thousands of clones. Sequencing was performed on blood buffy coat. The receptors shown here come from a woman aged 18 to 75 with a cervical HPV16 infection that either progressed to CIN3+ or cleared (not recorded which).

Remarks on this clone: An end of the junction does not agree with germline; a read error may underlie this. The CDR3 end lies 3 residues beyond the end of the read and is filled in from the germline J gene. The gene calls are TRBV5-1 and TRBJ2-3; maybe TRBD2 (6 bases). This CDR3 has 14 residues. Per germline, CDR1 SGHRS and CDR2 YFSETQ. CDR3 bases read: TGCGCCACCAGCCTAGAGGCGGGGAGGGATACG. Translated: CATSLEAGRDT. The entire CDR3 sequence reads CATSLEAGRDTQYF.

On this clone itself: The read ends 3 residues shy of where the CDR3 ends; the end is completed using the germline J gene. V and J are TRBV19 and TRBJ2-1; TRBD2 matches 8 bases. The CDR3 spans 16 residues. The germline V gene encodes CDR1 LNHDA and CDR2 SQIVND (reference sequence). V shed 0 bases, J shed 4 bases, and the junction held 5 bases outside the gene matches. The chain's CDR3 is CASSIEAGGFYNEQFF. The sequenced CDR3 bases are TGTGCCAGTAGTATAGAGGCGGGAGGTTTTTACAATGAG.

With respect to this clone: From the germline J gene comes the end of the CDR3, since the read stops 3 residues before it. The rearrangement uses TRBV7-2 and TRBJ1-2, with TRBD1 matching over 7 bases. This CDR3 has 13 residues. Germline lookup yields CDR1 SGHTA and CDR2 FQGNSA. The part of the CDR3 DNA that was read is TGTGCCAGCAGCTTAGAAGGGGGCAGGGGC. It yields the protein CASSLEGGRG. The complete CDR3 sequence is CASSLEGGRGYTF.

As regards this clone: The CDR3 end lies 3 residues beyond the end of the read and is filled in from the germline J gene. V and J are TRBV20-1 and TRBJ2-5; D possibly corresponds to TRBD2 (6 bases). The CDR3 consists of 14 residues. Trimming removed 4 bases at V and 4 bases at J, with 16 bases between. The germline CDR1 and CDR2 sequences are DFQATT and SNEGSKA (reference sequence). The CDR3 protein is CSAIDGGYRETQYF. The CDR3 DNA, read in part, is TGCAGTGCTATAGATGGAGGGTACCGAGAGACC.

Notes on this clone: The sequenced fragment ends 3 residues before the CDR3 boundary, so the rest is inferred from the germline J gene. The genes are TRBV28 and TRBJ2-3; the D gene is possibly TRBD1 (6 bases). Between the trimmed V and J ends, which lost 4 bases and 3 bases, there was a span of 14 bases. Looked up from germline, CDR1 is MDHEN and CDR2 is SYDVKM. The CDR3 runs to 15 residues. Here the CDR3 reads CASSSTGRKTDTQYF. CDR3 bases read: TGTGCCAGCAGTTCCACAGGGCGAAAGACAGATACG.

A remark on this clone: The CDR3 extends 3 residues past the end of the read, so its final part is completed from the germline J gene. The rearrangement joins TRBV2 to TRBJ2-7; D is perhaps TRBD1 (6 bases). CDR1 is SNHLY and CDR2 is FYNNEI in the germline V gene. This CDR3 spans 12 amino acids. Trimming cost V 6 bases and J 4 bases, with 10 bases left between them. CDR3 DNA (partial): TGTGCCAGCAGCGAACAGGGATACGAG. Residues: CASSEQGYE. In full, the CDR3 reads CASSEQGYEQYF.

In regard to this clone: The DNA ends 3 residues before the CDR3 does, and the rest of the CDR3 is filled in from the germline J gene. The V and J genes are TRBV5-6 and TRBJ2-3, with D maybe TRBD2 (6 bases). From germline, CDR1 is SGHDT and CDR2 YYEEEE. This CDR3 is built from 15 residues. Deletions cut 3 bases from V and 2 bases from J, with 13 bases between. The CDR3 reads CASSSRDLLTDTQYF. Incomplete CDR3 DNA: TGTGCCAGCAGCTCCAGGGACTTACTCACAGATACG. The variable domain in full, completed from reference TRBV5-6 and TRBJ2-3, reads DAGVTQSPTHLIKTRGQQVTLRCSPKSGHDTVSWYQQALGQGPQFIFQYYEEEERQRGNFPDRFSGHQFPNYSSELNVNALLLGDSALYLCASSSRDLLTDTQYFGPGTRLTVL.

Note on this clone: The read halts 3 residues ahead of the CDR3 end, with the missing end drawn from the germline J gene. This rearrangement joins TRBV5-1 to TRBJ2-3, with 11 bases aligning to TRBD2. The junction had 6 bases not matched to a gene; V was cut back by 4 bases and J by 2 bases. Germline CDR1 reads SGHRS; CDR2 reads YFSETQ. The CDR3 covers 16 residues. The CDR3: CASSLSGGVDTDTQYF. The CDR3 DNA, read in part, is TGCGCCAGCAGCCTTAGCGGGGGGGTAGACACAGATACG.

A remark on this clone: The observed sequence ends 3 residues before the CDR3 terminus, with the missing tail filled in from the germline J gene. The V gene is TRBV18, the J gene TRBJ2-7; TRBD2 aligns across 9 bases. This CDR3 has 14 amino acids. Germline lookup yields CDR1 KGHSH and CDR2 LQKENI. Trimming cost V 2 bases and J 4 bases; bases outside gene matches: 3. The CDR3 loop is CASSPASGVYEQYF. Partial CDR3 DNA: TGTGCCAGCTCACCAGCTAGCGGGGTTTACGAG. Supplemented by reference TRBV18 and TRBJ2-7, the full variable domain reads NAGVMQNPRHLVRRRGQEARLRCSPMKGHSHVYWYRQLPEEGLKFMVYLQKENIIDESGMPKERFSAEFPKEGPSILRIQQVVRGDSAAYFCASSPASGVYEQYFGPGTRLTVT.

Worth noting for this clone: The read ends 3 residues before the CDR3 terminus; that terminus is restored from the germline J gene. The genes are TRBV7-8 and TRBJ2-7; no clear D gene. Germline loops: CDR1 SGHVS, CDR2 FQNEAQ. The CDR3 is made up of 13 amino acids. Trimming removed 0 bases from V and 2 bases from J, with 5 bases in between. The DNA read from the CDR3 is TGTGCCAGCAGCTTAGCTGGGCCCTACGAG. Residues: CASSLAGPYE. The entire CDR3 protein is CASSLAGPYEQYF.

Note on this clone: The read terminates 3 residues before the CDR3 end, so the remaining end is supplied by the germline J gene. The rearrangement links TRBV10-3 to TRBJ1-6, with 10 positions matching TRBD1. The V and J ends lost 2 bases and 9 bases, in that order; junction bases with no gene match: 1. This CDR3 comprises 14 residues. The V gene's germline CDR1 is ENHRY and CDR2 SYGVKD. The CDR3 loop is CAISEDRGLSPLHF. Partial CDR3 DNA: TGTGCCATCAGTGAGGACAGGGGGCTTTCACCC.

Notes on this clone: The read is 3 residues too short to cover the CDR3 end, so that end is filled in from the germline J gene. The V gene is TRBV10-3, the J gene TRBJ1-3; tentatively, D is TRBD1 (6 bases). Germline V gene data show CDR1 as ENHRY and CDR2 as SYGVKD. This CDR3 has 15 amino acids. V was cut by 6 bases and J by 2 bases, with 14 bases left in between. The CDR3 loop is CAISRRQETGNTIYF. The DNA read from the CDR3 is TGTGCCATCAGCCGAAGACAGGAGACTGGAAACACC.

Of note for this clone: From the germline J gene comes the end of the CDR3, since the read stops 3 residues before it. This chain connects TRBV19 to TRBJ2-2, with 11 bases that match TRBD1. The V segment lost 6 bases and the J segment 7 bases; nucleotides outside the gene matches: 7. This CDR3 has 15 amino acids. Per germline, CDR1 LNHDA and CDR2 SQIVND (reference sequence). CDR3 loop: CASSGTGGIGGELFF. CDR3 DNA, as far as it was read: TGTGCCAGTAGCGGGACAGGGGGAATTGGCGGGGAG.

Worth noting for this clone: Read data end 3 residues before the CDR3 end; the end is taken from the germline J gene. The chain joins TRBV20-1 to TRBJ1-1; unclear D gene. The length of the CDR3 is 12 residues. V was shortened by 6 bases and J by 1 base, with 9 bases between the two germline ends. The germline V gene has CDR1 DFQATT and CDR2 SNEGSKA (reference sequence). The chain's CDR3 is CSAPKGNTEAFF. CDR3 DNA, as far as it was read: TGCAGTGCCCCTAAGGGGAACACTGAA.

Note on this clone: The read falls 3 residues short of the CDR3 end, and the missing part is taken from the germline J gene. This sequence joins TRBV12-3 or TRBV12-4 and TRBJ2-7; TRBD1 matches 10 bases. J was trimmed by 2 bases and V by 5 bases; bases with no gene match: 6. CDR3 length: 15 amino acids. The CDR3 bases that were read are TGTGCCAGCAGTCGCTTCGACAGGGGGCCCTACGAG. Translating gives CASSRFDRGPYE. The CDR3 in its entirety is CASSRFDRGPYEQYF.

With respect to this clone: The observed sequence ends 3 residues before the CDR3 terminus, with the missing tail filled in from the germline J gene. The chain combines TRBV7-2 with TRBJ2-4; 9 positions agree with TRBD1. V was pared by 4 bases and J by 8 bases, with 6 bases of the junction left unmatched. This CDR3 comprises 14 residues. Per germline, CDR1 SGHTA and CDR2 FQGNSA. The CDR3 loop reads CASSSGQGTDIQYF. CDR3 DNA (partial): TGTGCCAGCAGCTCGGGACAGGGCACCGACATT.

Notes on this clone: The read ends 3 residues before the CDR3 terminus; that terminus is restored from the germline J gene. The chain is built from TRBV5-1 and TRBJ2-3, with 8 bases that match TRBD2. CDR1 and CDR2 (germline): SGHRS, YFSETQ. V dropped 6 bases and J dropped 4; count of bases not matched to a gene: 13. The CDR3 contains 16 residues. CDR3 DNA (partial): TGCGCCAGCACCCTGGGGGCGGGAGGAACCGCAGATACG. Protein sequence: CASTLGAGGTADT. The whole CDR3 region reads CASTLGAGGTADTQYF. The whole variable domain, filled in from reference TRBV5-1 and TRBJ2-3, reads KAGVTQTPRYLIKTRGQQVTLSCSPISGHRSVSWYQQTPGQGLQFLFEYFSETQRNKGNFPGRFSGRQFSNSRSEMNVSTLELGDSALYLCASTLGAGGTADTQYFGPGTRLTVL.

With regard to this clone: The read stops 3 residues short of the end of the CDR3; the missing end is completed from the germline J gene. V and J are TRBV29-1 and TRBJ2-1, with 13 bases fitting TRBD2. The V and J ends lost 6 bases and 7 bases, in that order; junction bases with no gene match: 6. The CDR3 has 14 residues. Germline CDR1 SQVTM, CDR2 ANQGSEA. The CDR3 bases that were read are TGCAGCGTCCAACTAGCGGGAGGGCGGAATGAG. Translated, it gives CSVQLAGGRNE. The whole CDR3 sequence reads CSVQLAGGRNEQFF.

On this clone: The CDR3 goes on 3 residues after the read ends, and that part is filled in from the germline J gene. The V and J genes are TRBV6-1 and TRBJ1-1, with D uncertain. Germline lookup yields CDR1 MNHNS and CDR2 SASEGT. Trimming cost V 4 bases and J 5 bases, with 11 bases left between them. The CDR3 spans 13 residues. The CDR3 bases that were read are TGTGCCAGCAGTGGGCCGGGGAGGACTGAA. Protein sequence: CASSGPGRTE. The CDR3 in full is CASSGPGRTEAFF.

About this clone itself: The read is 3 residues too short to cover the CDR3 end, so that end is filled in from the germline J gene. The gene calls are TRBV6-4 and TRBJ2-1, with TRBD1 as a possible D gene (7 bases). V gave up 3 bases and J gave up 4 bases, with 13 bases separating them. Germline V lookup: CDR1 MRHNA, CDR2 SNTAGT. This CDR3 is 15 amino acids long. The covered CDR3 bases are TGTGCCAGCAGTGAGGGGTCAGGGGGGTACAATGAG. Translation gives CASSEGSGGYNE. In full, the CDR3 reads CASSEGSGGYNEQFF.

About this clone itself: The read comes to an end 3 residues before the CDR3 does, leaving the germline J gene to fill in the end. This sequence joins TRBV20-1 and TRBJ1-2; 8 bases match TRBD1. The germline CDR1 and CDR2 sequences are DFQATT and SNEGSKA (reference sequence). There are 13 residues in the CDR3. CDR3 sequence reads: CSARDPTGVGYTF. CDR3 bases read: TGCAGTGCTAGAGACCCGACAGGGGTCGGC.

A remark on this clone: Read data end 3 residues before the CDR3 end; the end is taken from the germline J gene. This chain links TRBV14 with TRBJ1-1, with D possibly being TRBD1 (5 bases). This CDR3 has 12 residues. CDR1 is SGHDN and CDR2 is FVKESK in the germline V gene. The V end was cut by 1 base, the J end by 7 bases, with 7 bases between. The CDR3 reads CASSQGGVEAFF. The covered CDR3 bases are TGTGCCAGCAGCCAAGGAGGGGTTGAA. The full variable domain, completed using reference TRBV14 and TRBJ1-1, is EAGVTQFPSHSVIEKGQTVTLRCDPISGHDNLYWYRRVMGKEIKFLLHFVKESKQDESGMPNNRFLAERTGGTYSTLKVQPAELEDSGVYFCASSQGGVEAFFGQGTRLTVV.

Comment on this clone: The read terminates 3 residues ahead of where the CDR3 ends, so the germline J gene completes it. V is TRBV20-1 and J is TRBJ1-2; a possible D gene is TRBD1 (5 bases). This CDR3 is built from 12 residues. Germline values: CDR1 DFQATT, CDR2 SNEGSKA (reference sequence). The ends were cut back, 1 base at V and 4 bases at J, with 7 bases in the middle. CDR3: CSARVGGYGYTF. The part of the CDR3 DNA that was read is TGCAGTGCTAGAGTGGGGGGCTATGGC.

For this clone: Read sequence stops 3 residues before the CDR3 end, and the germline J gene provides the missing end. The chain uses TRBV20-1 and TRBJ1-1, with 8 bases that match TRBD1. After removal of 6 bases from V and 6 bases from J, the junction contained 12 bases not matched to a gene. The CDR3 runs to 14 residues. CDR1 DFQATT and CDR2 SNEGSKA come from the germline V gene (reference sequence). Here the CDR3 reads CSARQPGQAAEAFF. The part of the CDR3 DNA that was read is TGCAGTGCGAGGCAACCGGGACAGGCAGCTGAA.